This T cell receptor (beta chain) was sequenced for a study of shared clonotypes between healthy human individuals. In unsorted samples, genomic DNA was obtained using 75 million to 90 million PBMCs. The test was conducted at deep level. Ten immunoSEQ deep assay plates served to sequence unsorted PBMC DNA. Original analysis: ImmunoSEQ junction-only sequences lacked quality scores, so their filtering differed. Measured with immunoSEQ multiplex PCR; TCRdb has only the in-frame clones, and not every one. V and J calls and clone size come straight from that table; D and trimming were deduced from the DNA. The repertoire consists of some 530,000 clones, with about 72% occurring once and the leading ten covering more than 10%. The CDR3 extends over 16 amino acids. With 6 bases removed from V and 0 bases from J, the gap between germline ends came to 16 bases. Germline V gene data show CDR1 as WSHSY and CDR2 as SAAADI.

This clone was observed a few times. This clonotype was sampled from a woman aged 40 to 50 in good health. Some clones in this sample may be carry-over from other donors' samples. Sequenced material: PBMCs. The chain combines TRBV10-2 with TRBJ2-3, with D possibly TRBD2 on 6 matching bases. CDR3 loop: CASRPGADPSTDTQYF. Here the CDR3 DNA reads TGCGCCAGCAGGCCGGGAGCGGATCCTAGCACAGATACGCAGTATTTT.